This passage covers 10 T cell receptor beta chains from one sample sequenced in a study of radiation and T cells in renal cell carcinoma (dated by TCRdb to the early 2020s). To prepare the library, the immunoSEQ multiplex PCR assay was applied. The clones in this table, taken by TCRdb from immuneACCESS, are in-frame only. Not every clone is retained; where verified, under half of the shortfall comes from an unresolved V gene, and the cause of the rest is unknown. The sample yields roughly 150,000 clones; 87% were counted once. The ten largest clones capture 10% to 15% of the sample. The sample's time point label, decoded: blood 2 weeks post-SBRT. What the treatment or condition label conveys for this sample: 15 Gy SBRT to primary tumor, nephrectomy 4 weeks later. Sequenced material: blood, taken from a patient whose treatment included radiotherapy and nephrectomy. The receptors derive from a woman between 45 and 60 years old with renal cell carcinoma.

The gene calls are TRBV5-1 and TRBJ2-3, with a tentative D call TRBD2 (5 bases). The CDR3 is 15 residues long. The V gene's germline CDR1 is SGHRS and CDR2 YFSETQ. The V end lost 0 bases, the J end lost 5 bases, and 13 bases lay between the germline ends. CDR3 bases: TGCGCCAGCAGCTTGGGGCCGGGGATGGAAGATACGCAGTATTTT. This codes for CASSLGPGMEDTQYF.

This clone has only a few counts. The rearrangement joins TRBV19 to TRBJ2-1, with D hard to call. V lost 5 bases to trimming and J lost 4 bases, with 3 bases between them. The germline V gene has CDR1 LNHDA and CDR2 SQIVND (reference sequence). This CDR3 comprises 11 residues. The CDR3, as DNA: TGTGCCAGTAGTGTATACAATGAGCAGTTCTTC. Translation: CASSVYNEQFF.

This chain joins TRBV15 and TRBJ2-7; D remains ambiguous. Germline lookup yields CDR1 LNHNV and CDR2 YYDKDF (reference sequence). V dropped 3 bases and J dropped 6 bases, with 18 bases sitting between them. The CDR3 is 15 amino acids. This CDR3 is CATSSWRPSSREQYF. CDR3 nucleotides: TGTGCCACCAGCAGCTGGCGACCCTCCTCTCGCGAGCAGTACTTC.

V usage is TRBV6-6 and J usage is TRBJ2-7; no clear D. Germline V CDR1 and CDR2: MNHNY, SVGAGI (reference sequence). Trimming took 4 bases from V and 12 from J, leaving 19 bases between them. This CDR3 comprises 13 residues. The CDR3 is CASSSGETRRRYF. In DNA form, the CDR3 reads TGTGCCAGCAGTTCCGGCGAGACCCGACGACGGTACTTC.

The J gene is TRBJ2-1, the V gene TRBV11-3, with D tentatively TRBD2 (7 bases). CDR3 length: 15 amino acids. Germline V CDR1 and CDR2: SGHNT, YENEEA. The V gene lost 5 bases and the J gene lost 8 bases, with 19 bases spanning the gap. This chain's CDR3 is CASSKSGGRVHEQFF. For the CDR3, the DNA is TGTGCCAGCAGCAAGTCCGGGGGGCGGGTGCATGAGCAGTTCTTC.

This chain connects TRBV2 to TRBJ1-5, with D possibly TRBD1 on 6 matching bases. The CDR3 covers 14 residues. V dropped 5 bases and J dropped 3 bases, with 11 bases sitting between them. Per germline, CDR1 SNHLY and CDR2 FYNNEI. The CDR3 here is CASSLGGYNQPQHF. The CDR3, as DNA: TGTGCCAGCAGTCTAGGGGGTTACAATCAGCCCCAGCATTTT. Complete variable domain (other parts from reference TRBV2 and TRBJ1-5): EPEVTQTPSHQVTQMGQEVILRCVPISNHLYFYWYRQILGQKVEFLVSFYNNEISEKSEIFDDQFSVERPDGSNFTLKIRSTKLEDSAMYFCASSLGGYNQPQHFGDGTRLSIL.

The V gene is TRBV5-1, the J gene TRBJ1-3; D might be TRBD1 (6 bases). The CDR3 is made up of 13 amino acids. Germline CDR1 reads SGHRS; CDR2 reads YFSETQ. Trimming stripped 4 bases from V and 11 bases from J, with 16 bases between. This CDR3 is CASSPLGGRAIYF. The CDR3 DNA is TGCGCCAGCAGCCCCCTAGGGGGTAGGGCCATATATTTT.

The chain has TRBV7-9 and TRBJ1-1, with no clear D. The germline V gene encodes CDR1 SEHNR and CDR2 FQNEAQ (reference sequence). The CDR3 has 12 residues. The V gene lost 1 base and the J gene lost 10 bases, with 10 bases spanning the gap. The CDR3 loop is CASSLESFGAFF. The DNA of the CDR3 is TGTGCCAGCAGCTTAGAATCGTTCGGAGCTTTCTTT.

This clone showed up just once. Here the CDR3 DNA reads TGTGCCAGCAGTAGCCGACAGAAGTTTAATGAAAAACTGTTTTTT. It specifies CASSSRQKFNEKLFF. This sequence joins TRBV6-5 and TRBJ1-4; possible D gene TRBD1, 5 bases. The V and J ends lost 5 bases and 4 bases respectively, with 14 bases between them. The germline gives CDR1 MNHEY, CDR2 SVGAGI. The CDR3 sequence is 15 residues long.

V gene TRBV7-8 combines with J gene TRBJ1-2; 7 bases align to TRBD1. The CDR3 runs 12 residues. Per the germline V gene, CDR1 is SGHVS and CDR2 is FQNEAQ. V lost 2 bases to trimming and J lost 6 bases; unmatched junction nucleotides: 0. The DNA for the CDR3 is TGTGCCAGCAGCTTACAGGGGGATGGCTACACCTTC. Protein: CASSLQGDGYTF.